These 12 T cell receptor beta chains were sequenced from one sample in a study of breast tumors, draining lymph nodes, adjacent tissues. TCRdb re-called the multiplex PCR reads through MiXCR, storing one row per CDR3 protein. This sample yields fewer than 300,000 distinct CDR3 sequences, of which about 30% are seen a single time; just over 1.4% belongs to the top ten. Breast cancer patients provided tissue from their axillary draining lymph nodes. The sample comprised axillary lymph node tissue. These receptors were taken from a female donor with breast cancer. Some clones in this sample may be carry-over from other donors' samples.

This clonotype was detected a few times. The rearrangement links TRBV9 to TRBJ1-1, with D tentatively TRBD1 (6 bases). Germline V gene data show CDR1 as SGDLS and CDR2 as YYNGEE. The CDR3 totals 14 residues. The V end lost 4 bases, the J end lost 4 bases, and 14 bases lay between the germline ends. This CDR3 is CASSLRGGGTEAFF. CDR3 sequence (DNA): TGTGCCAGCAGCTTAAGAGGGGGGGGCACTGAAGCTTTCTTT.

The V gene is TRBV7-2, the J gene TRBJ1-4; tentatively, D is TRBD1 (5 bases). The CDR3 has 15 amino acids. Germline values: CDR1 SGHTA, CDR2 FQGNSA. V lost 1 base, J lost 8 bases, and 14 bases lay in between. The CDR3 spells CASSLGDLSKEKLFF. The CDR3 nucleotides read TGTGCCAGCAGCTTAGGGGACCTGAGTAAGGAAAAACTGTTTTTT.

Ten or more counts support this clonotype. The V call is TRBV10-3, the J call TRBJ2-6; a weak D match, TRBD1 (6 bases). CDR1 is ENHRY, CDR2 SYGVKD, per germline. V was cut by 7 bases and J by 2 bases, with 12 bases left in between. This CDR3 is 15 amino acids long. CDR3 in DNA: TGTGCCATCAAAAAACAGGGAGCTGGGGCCAACGTCCTGACTTTC. Translation: CAIKKQGAGANVLTF.

This clonotype came up many times. In DNA form, the CDR3 reads TGTGCCAGCCGGGAAGGGGGACTAGATGAGCAGTTCTTC. Protein product: CASREGGLDEQFF. This chain connects TRBV27 to TRBJ2-1; 8 bases are shared with TRBD2. Per germline, CDR1 MNHEY and CDR2 SMNVEV (reference sequence). The ends lost 8 bases at V and 8 bases at J; junction bases unmatched: 8. The CDR3 is made up of 13 amino acids.

J is TRBJ2-3 and V is TRBV7-6, with 7 bases aligning to TRBD2. The germline CDR1 and CDR2 sequences are SGHVS and FNYEAQ. The V segment lost 0 bases and the J segment 2 bases; nucleotides outside the gene matches: 14. This CDR3 region has 19 residues. The chain's CDR3 is CASSLAGAGVGVSTDTQYF. The CDR3 DNA sequence: TGTGCCAGCAGCTTAGCAGGCGCGGGAGTGGGGGTATCCACAGATACGCAGTATTTT.

Many counts were recorded for this clonotype. The genes are TRBV12-3 or TRBV12-4 and TRBJ2-3, with TRBD2 identical over 12 bases. The CDR3 length is 18 residues. With V trimmed by 2 bases and J by 2 bases, 8 bases remained unmatched. The CDR3 DNA reads TGTGCCAGCAGTTTACGACTAGCGGGAGTTTCCTACACAGATACGCAGTATTTT. Residues: CASSLRLAGVSYTDTQYF.

There are many counts of this clonotype. The rearrangement joins TRBV6-6 to TRBJ2-5; no reliable D call. The CDR3 is 13 amino acids. Germline CDR1 reads MNHNY; CDR2 reads SVGAGI (reference sequence). Trimming pared 2 bases from V and 5 bases from J, leaving 9 bases between. CDR3 loop: CASSYGGGETQYF. In nucleotides, the CDR3 is TGTGCCAGCAGTTACGGCGGTGGGGAGACCCAGTACTTC.

This sequence joins TRBV2 and TRBJ2-6; TRBD1 agrees at 8 bases. The CDR3 runs to 18 residues. Germline trimming cut 5 bases from V and 1 base from J; bases unmatched to any gene: 10. Germline V gene data show CDR1 as SNHLY and CDR2 as FYNNEI. The CDR3 nucleotides read TGTGCCAGCAGTACCACAGGGGGTCTGTCTTCTGGGGCCAACGTCCTGACTTTC. Amino acid sequence: CASSTTGGLSSGANVLTF.

Comments on this clonotype: The CDR3 does not end in the conserved phenylalanine or tryptophan, so this is likely a read error. Because the CDR3's place on the DNA is in doubt, the DNA is left out and the CDR3 is given as listed by TCRdb. The genes are TRBV29-1 and TRBJ2-6; TRBD1 was called by the table and not checked on the DNA. The CDR3 totals 18 residues, both ends included. The V gene's germline CDR1 is SQVTM and CDR2 ANQGSEA. The CDR3 sequence: CSVGQTGVPYSGANVLVL.

This clonotype was picked up many times. This chain joins TRBV24-1 and TRBJ2-7; 9 bases map to TRBD1. The CDR3 runs to 16 residues. The V segment lost 4 bases and the J segment 0 bases; nucleotides outside the gene matches: 6. Per the germline V gene, CDR1 is KGHDR and CDR2 is SFDVKD. In DNA, the CDR3 is TGTGCCACCAGTGACTGCGACAGGGGGAGCTCCTACGAGCAGTACTTC. It is translated as CATSDCDRGSSYEQYF.

This clonotype was seen a handful of times. This chain joins TRBV7-9 and TRBJ2-6; D might be TRBD2 (7 bases). The V end was cut by 1 base, the J end by 18 bases, with 28 bases between. The CDR3 is made up of 17 amino acids. Per germline, CDR1 SEHNR and CDR2 FQNEAQ (reference sequence). CDR3 sequence: CASSLVAGVGGANLPTF. The CDR3 DNA follows: TGTGCCAGCAGCTTAGTGGCAGGGGTGGGAGGGGCCAACCTCCCGACTTTC.

There are many counts of this clonotype. The chain combines TRBV7-3 with TRBJ2-2; D is perhaps TRBD2 (6 bases). The CDR3 extends over 16 amino acids. The germline gives CDR1 SGHTA, CDR2 FQGTGA. V lost 6 bases and J 2 bases, leaving 16 bases between the germline ends. CDR3 in amino acids: CASSVFGTSNTGELFF. In DNA form, the CDR3 reads TGTGCCAGCAGTGTTTTCGGGACTTCAAACACCGGGGAGCTGTTTTTT. Looking up the rest from reference TRBV7-3 and TRBJ2-2 gives the full variable domain: GAGVSQTPSNKVTEKGKYVELRCDPISGHTALYWYRQSLGQGPEFLIYFQGTGAADDSGLPNDRFFAVRPEGSVSTLKIQRTERGDSAVYLCASSVFGTSNTGELFFGEGSRLTVL.